These 28 T cell receptor beta chains originate from one sample sequenced in a study of CD8 T cells in ankylosing spondylitis. Study observations and caveats: Characteristic of ankylosing spondylitis blood, it appeared, was a TCR beta motif comprising about 8 highly homologous variants.

These TCRs are of unknown antigen specificity. TCRdb processed the 5' RACE reads anew with MiXCR; each CDR3 protein has one entry. The sample carries about 220,000 distinct CDR3 sequences, around 7.9% recorded once. Sequencing input: blood, either unsorted or a sorted T cell fraction (not recorded which). Receptors were obtained from a male donor with ankylosing spondylitis.

This clonotype was observed many times. The J gene is TRBJ1-1, the V gene TRBV5-1; D uncertain. V was cut by 0 bases and J by 3 bases, with 9 bases left in between. CDR1 is SGHRS, CDR2 YFSETQ, per germline. The CDR3 loop spans 14 amino acids. Here the CDR3 reads CASSLASLDTEAFF. The DNA of the CDR3 is TGCGCCAGCAGCTTGGCCTCTCTGGACACTGAAGCTTTCTTT. Combining the CDR3 with reference TRBV5-1 and TRBJ1-1 gives the whole variable domain KAGVTQTPRYLIKTRGQQVTLSCSPISGHRSVSWYQQTPGQGLQFLFEYFSETQRNKGNFPGRFSGRQFSNSRSEMNVSTLELGDSALYLCASSLASLDTEAFFGQGTRLTVV.

At least ten counts were recorded for this clonotype. CDR3 region: CASSLWPQHF. As DNA, the CDR3 is TGTGCCAGCAGCCTATGGCCCCAGCATTTT. The chain couples TRBV21-1 to TRBJ1-5. TRBV21-1 is noted as a pseudogene. CDR3 length equals 10 residues.

This clonotype was detected ten times or more. The rearrangement uses TRBV4-1 and TRBJ1-6; D remains ambiguous. Germline CDR1 reads MGHRA; CDR2 reads YSYEKL. This CDR3 has 14 residues. The V end lost 8 bases, the J end lost 0 bases, and 8 bases lay between the germline ends. The CDR3 protein is CASQWSSYNSPLHF. The CDR3 region has the DNA TGCGCCAGCCAGTGGAGCTCCTATAATTCACCCCTCCACTTT.

In its sample, this clonotype was seen many times. The genes are TRBV11-1 and TRBJ2-7, with 8 bases matching TRBD1. The CDR3 contains 12 residues. Germline loops: CDR1 SGHAT, CDR2 FQDESV (reference sequence). Germline trimming cut 6 bases from V and 7 bases from J; bases unmatched to any gene: 5. This chain's CDR3 is CASRQTGAEQYF. The CDR3 DNA reads TGTGCCAGCAGGCAGACAGGGGCGGAGCAGTACTTC.

This clonotype was counted ten times or more. The chain is built from TRBV6-2 or TRBV6-3 and TRBJ1-2, with 7 bases that match TRBD1. J lost 2 bases, V lost 8 bases, and 5 bases had no gene match. The germline V gene encodes CDR1 MNHEY and CDR2 SVGEGT. This CDR3 has 13 amino acids. This CDR3 reads CASSGTENYGYTF. The CDR3 DNA follows: TGTGCCAGCTCCGGGACAGAAAACTATGGCTACACCTTC.

This clonotype was seen many times. The rearrangement uses TRBV28 and TRBJ2-1, with TRBD1 matching 8 bases. There are 17 residues in the CDR3. The V gene's germline CDR1 is MDHEN and CDR2 SYDVKM. The junction had 17 bases not matched to a gene; V was cut back by 7 bases and J by 6 bases. The CDR3 DNA sequence: TGTGCCAGCAACCCATGGGTAGCAGGGGGCGCCCGCAATGAGCAGTTCTTC. Its protein is CASNPWVAGGARNEQFF.

This clonotype has a count of ten or more. The CDR3 sequence: CASRLGQGGPYEQYF. For the CDR3, the DNA is TGTGCCAGCAGGTTAGGACAGGGGGGGCCCTACGAGCAGTACTTC. V gene TRBV5-5 combines with J gene TRBJ2-7; 10 bases match TRBD1. V was pared by 5 bases and J by 2 bases, with 7 bases of the junction left unmatched. CDR3 length equals 15 residues. Germline V gene data show CDR1 as SGHKS and CDR2 as YYEKEE (reference sequence).

This clonotype was seen more than once but under ten times. This chain connects TRBV6-1 to TRBJ2-1; 12 bases map to TRBD2. The CDR3 is made up of 17 amino acids. The germline V gene encodes CDR1 MNHNS and CDR2 SASEGT. V gave up 9 bases and J gave up 6 bases; unmatched junction bases: 15. This chain's CDR3 is CASWGLAGGPGGNEQFF. The CDR3 nucleotides read TGTGCCAGTTGGGGGCTAGCGGGAGGGCCAGGTGGCAATGAGCAGTTCTTC.

This clonotype was counted only a few times. This rearrangement joins TRBV27 to TRBJ2-1; D assignment may be TRBD1 or TRBD2 (5 bases each). V lost 4 bases and J 5 bases, leaving 15 bases between the germline ends. Germline V gives CDR1 MNHEY, CDR2 SMNVEV (reference sequence). The CDR3 runs 15 residues. In DNA, the CDR3 is TGTGCCAGCAGTTCCGGGACCGGTGTACACAATGAGCAGTTCTTC. Translated: CASSSGTGVHNEQFF.

At least ten counts were recorded for this clonotype. V gene TRBV7-9 combines with J gene TRBJ2-5; 7 positions match TRBD2. The V gene end was trimmed by 2 bases and the J gene end by 5 bases; junction bases not matched to a gene: 11. The germline gives CDR1 SEHNR, CDR2 FQNEAQ (reference sequence). The CDR3 length is 16 residues. The CDR3 region is CASSLLTGGTGETQYF. DNA for the CDR3: TGTGCCAGCAGCTTACTCACCGGGGGGACCGGCGAGACCCAGTACTTC.

This clonotype was detected many times. The V and J genes are TRBV28 and TRBJ1-1; D remains unclear. The germline gives CDR1 MDHEN, CDR2 SYDVKM. This CDR3 has 12 residues. V lost 10 bases to trimming and J lost 1 base, with 10 bases between them. The CDR3 protein is CAIWTGNTEAFF. CDR3 nucleotides: TGTGCCATCTGGACGGGGAACACTGAAGCTTTCTTT.

This clonotype was picked up many times. The CDR3 loop reads CASTIFPGVQETQYF. The DNA for the CDR3 is TGTGCCAGCACCATTTTTCCGGGGGTTCAAGAGACCCAGTACTTC. J is TRBJ2-5 and V is TRBV12-3 or TRBV12-4; possibly TRBD2 for D (6 bases). V lost 7 bases, J lost 2 bases, and 17 bases lay in between. The CDR3 extends over 15 amino acids.

This clonotype was observed many times. The chain employs TRBV7-9 and TRBJ2-3; perhaps TRBD2 as D (6 bases). The CDR3 extends over 13 amino acids. Trimming removed 6 bases from V and 6 bases from J, with 13 bases in between. From germline, CDR1 is SEHNR and CDR2 FQNEAQ (reference sequence). DNA for the CDR3: TGTGCCAGCAGACGCGCGGGACTCGATACGCAGTATTTT. This codes for CASRRAGLDTQYF.

This clonotype was detected many times. The chain uses TRBV25-1 and TRBJ1-1; maybe TRBD1 (5 bases). From germline, CDR1 is MGHDK and CDR2 SYGVNS. The CDR3 covers 15 residues. V lost 5 bases, J lost 0 bases, and 13 bases lay in between. CDR3 DNA: TGTGCCAGCAGTTGGTGGGGACCGATGAACACTGAAGCTTTCTTT. Translated: CASSWWGPMNTEAFF.

This clonotype showed up many times. CDR3 amino acids: CASSQGVTGGYTEAFF. The CDR3 nucleotides are TGCGCCAGCAGCCAAGGGGTGACAGGGGGCTACACTGAAGCTTTCTTT. This chain joins TRBV4-1 and TRBJ1-1; 10 bases line up with TRBD1. With V trimmed by 1 base and J by 3 bases, 5 bases remained unmatched. Germline CDR1 MGHRA, CDR2 YSYEKL. The CDR3 loop spans 16 amino acids.

This clonotype was seen at least ten times. The genes are TRBV4-1 and TRBJ2-7; possibly TRBD2 for D (6 bases). CDR1 is MGHRA, CDR2 YSYEKL, per germline. With 1 base removed from V and 3 bases from J, the gap between germline ends came to 13 bases. This CDR3 has 15 amino acids. The CDR3 is CASSQVIGGGYEQYF. Written as DNA, the CDR3 is TGCGCCAGCAGCCAAGTGATCGGGGGAGGCTACGAGCAGTACTTC.

Details on this clonotype: The junction does not match germline at one end; this may be a read error. The V gene is TRBV12-3 or TRBV12-4, the J gene TRBJ2-3; D call uncertain. CDR3 size: 14 residues. The chain's CDR3 is CASSPTSPWDKQYF. In DNA form, the CDR3 reads TGTGCCAGCAGTCCGACGTCCCCATGGGATAAGCAGTATTTT.

This clonotype was detected a few times. The V gene is TRBV6-2 or TRBV6-3, the J gene TRBJ1-1; D gene ambiguous. Between the trimmed V and J ends, which lost 7 bases and 5 bases, there was a span of 8 bases. This CDR3 comprises 11 residues. Germline V gives CDR1 MNHEY, CDR2 SVGEGT. CDR3 in amino acids: CASTMRTEAFF. The CDR3 nucleotides are TGTGCCAGCACGATGAGGACTGAAGCTTTCTTT.

This clonotype was recorded many times. The rearrangement uses TRBV6-5 and TRBJ1-2; D may be TRBD1 (5 bases). Between the trimmed V and J ends, which lost 2 bases and 3 bases, there was a span of 13 bases. Per the germline V gene, CDR1 is MNHEY and CDR2 is SVGAGI. The CDR3 is 15 residues long. In nucleotides, the CDR3 is TGTGCCAGCAGTTACGGGTGGCGGGACCACTATGGCTACACCTTC. Translating gives CASSYGWRDHYGYTF.

The chain is built from TRBV19 and TRBJ2-1, with TRBD2 identical over 10 bases. V lost 7 bases, J lost 4 bases, and 4 bases stayed unmatched. The germline V gene has CDR1 LNHDA and CDR2 SQIVND (reference sequence). The CDR3 is made up of 14 amino acids. DNA for the CDR3: TGTGCCAGTAACCGACTAGCGGGTTACAATGAGCAGTTCTTC. Translating gives CASNRLAGYNEQFF.

This clonotype was detected many times. The chain has TRBV5-1 and TRBJ2-7, with 10 bases fitting TRBD1. Trimming took 5 bases from V and 7 from J; bases not matched to a gene: 6. The CDR3 covers 13 residues. From germline, CDR1 is SGHRS and CDR2 YFSETQ. This chain's CDR3 is CASRPDRGQEQYF. The DNA of the CDR3 is TGCGCCAGCAGGCCCGACAGGGGGCAAGAGCAGTACTTC.

There are many counts of this clonotype. This chain joins TRBV7-9 and TRBJ1-1; D unresolved. The CDR3 extends over 14 amino acids. Trimming stripped 5 bases from V and 1 base from J, with 11 bases between. The germline V gene has CDR1 SEHNR and CDR2 FQNEAQ (reference sequence). This CDR3 is CASSLSDGNTEAFF. In DNA, the CDR3 is TGTGCCAGCAGCCTATCGGACGGGAACACTGAAGCTTTCTTT.

V and J are TRBV12-5 and TRBJ2-1, with 10 bases fitting TRBD2. CDR1 is LGHNT, CDR2 FRNRAP, per germline. The CDR3 runs to 13 residues. J was trimmed by 5 bases and V by 8 bases; bases with no gene match: 3. In nucleotides, the CDR3 is TGTGCTAGTAGACTAGCGGGTAACAATGAGCAGTTCTTC. Its protein product is CASRLAGNNEQFF.

This clonotype has a count of ten or more. The chain employs TRBV12-5 and TRBJ1-2, with D possibly being TRBD1 (6 bases). Trimming took off 5 bases at V and 6 bases at J, with 16 bases between the two ends. CDR3 size: 14 residues. Germline CDR1 reads LGHNT; CDR2 reads FRNRAP. CDR3 coding DNA: TGTGCTAGTGGTCTACGCGAGGGGGAGAATGGCTACACCTTC. This sequence encodes CASGLREGENGYTF.

The table lists this clonotype with many counts. This chain joins TRBV7-9 and TRBJ1-1; D remains ambiguous. CDR1 is SEHNR, CDR2 FQNEAQ, per germline (reference sequence). The CDR3 loop spans 12 amino acids. The germline V and J ends were trimmed by 1 base and 4 bases, with 4 bases remaining between them. CDR3 in amino acids: CASSLEFTEAFF. The CDR3 DNA is TGTGCCAGCAGCTTAGAATTCACTGAAGCTTTCTTT.

This clonotype was counted only a few times. The chain uses TRBV5-5 and TRBJ2-3; D not certain. The V gene lost 5 bases and the J gene lost 6 bases, with 10 bases spanning the gap. The CDR3 is 12 amino acids. Germline assignment: CDR1 SGHKS and CDR2 YYEKEE (reference sequence). DNA for the CDR3: TGTGCCAGCAGGCAATATTCCGATACGCAGTATTTT. Its protein is CASRQYSDTQYF.

This clonotype was seen ten or more times. The chain employs TRBV6-5 and TRBJ1-1; D is unclear. The CDR3 runs 14 residues. V lost 2 bases to trimming and J lost 0 bases, with 7 bases between them. CDR1 and CDR2 from the germline V gene are MNHEY and SVGAGI. The CDR3 here is CASSYPGMNTEAFF. The DNA of the CDR3 is TGTGCCAGCAGTTACCCGGGGATGAACACTGAAGCTTTCTTT.

This clonotype was detected ten times or more. The chain links TRBV5-1 to TRBJ1-2, with 7 positions matching TRBD1. The length of the CDR3 is 12 residues. CDR1 and CDR2 from the germline V gene are SGHRS and YFSETQ. V dropped 7 bases and J dropped 12; count of bases not matched to a gene: 12. The CDR3 DNA reads TGCGCCAGCGGCGAAGAACAGGGGATCGACACCTTC. This translates into CASGEEQGIDTF. Filled out from reference TRBV5-1 and TRBJ1-2, the complete variable domain reads KAGVTQTPRYLIKTRGQQVTLSCSPISGHRSVSWYQQTPGQGLQFLFEYFSETQRNKGNFPGRFSGRQFSNSRSEMNVSTLELGDSALYLCASGEEQGIDTFGSGTRLTVV.